This T cell receptor beta chain comes out of a study of cytomegalovirus exposure and HLA in healthy donors listed by TCRdb under 2017. For context, the study as a whole: An earlier analysis of a few hundred of the donors reported 250 to 350 Gb of sequence data and 117 million unique TCR beta sequences obtained from about 179 million T cells. An early release that covered about 600 HLA-typed donors contained about 300 gigabases of sequencing data and roughly 84 million unique TCR sequences. Of the 398 genotyped donors, approximately 80% were placed in the genetic ancestry cluster associated with self-reported Caucasian donors. The study aimed to test whether signatures of past pathogen exposure could be identified by cataloging public T cell receptors. Using immunosequencing, the study profiled T cell repertoires from some 670 subjects and related those repertoires to cytomegalovirus serostatus. A separate validation cohort of more than 100 different subjects was used in addition to the roughly 670-subject first cohort. To predict cytomegalovirus infection status, the study combined high-throughput TCR immunosequencing, statistical association of individual TCRs with disease status, and machine learning. To study patterns of TCR occurrence, a later analysis re-analyzed previously published TCR beta repertoires from 650 to 750 donors and added high-resolution HLA genotyping. Rather than drawing on any new phenotypic data, the later analysis identified candidate immune exposures from TCR beta sequences and the way those sequences occurred across donors. An earlier analysis of about 620 of the donors applied high-throughput TCR beta sequencing to assess whether each TCR beta V gene segment acted as functional or pseudogenic. Donor age, sex, ethnicity and CMV serostatus were compiled alongside the repertoire data. In a later genetic analysis, genome-wide SNP genotypes for about three fifths of the 666 donors were used, and that subset was treated as a discovery cohort. All discovery cohort repertoires had been generated using a single sequencing platform. HLA typing included class I and class II loci at four-digit resolution. Typing coverage differed by locus: A, B, C, DRB1 and DQB1 were typed in roughly 620-630 donors, DQA1 in 522, DPA1 in 600 to 610, and DPB1 in 472. Four or five DR-DQ haplotypes were treated as single units for association and clustering because of strong linkage in the cohort. On average, about 240,000 unique TCR beta nucleotide sequences were sequenced per donor among about 400 genotyped donors of the cohort, with 15% to 20% of those sequences being non-productive. Results the study describes overall, beyond this receptor: In an earlier analysis of 500 to 650 of the donors, most TCR beta V segments appeared in productive rearrangements about 90% or about 30% of the time, broadly matching IMGT annotations. A further reported finding was that TCR beta sequences accurately predicted the HLA-A and HLA-B alleles for most subjects in the first cohort. Compared with equally common non-associated chains, HLA-associated TCR beta chains in a later analysis were more clonally expanded and had lower generation probabilities. Compared with the roughly 600-donor mean, donors in an Asian-associated ancestry cluster had fewer N-insertions in productive TCRs, according to a later genetic analysis. In a later genetic analysis, a missense DCLRE1C variant was associated with V-gene and J-gene trimming of TCR beta chains, and the association was replicated in an independent cohort. CMV serostatus was the only immune exposure information available for the cohort. Across donors, most TCR sequences were observed very rarely, whereas some public TCRs were present in many individuals. Because HLA typing was missing for some donors at each locus, association tests included only the typed subset. The study gave a list of more than 150 TCR beta chains associated with cytomegalovirus. A group of highly shared sequence variants was considered likely to be a technical artifact of the sequencing pipeline. In a later analysis, around 15,000 TCR beta sequences were associated with specific HLA alleles at a false discovery rate of 0.05. Strong co-occurrence of HLA alleles, especially DR and DQ, made assigning TCR associations to individual alleles difficult. In a later analysis, the rate of TCR association differed among HLA loci, with DRB1 alleles having the most associated TCRs and HLA-C alleles having the fewest. In vitro tests confirmed that a few of the cytomegalovirus-associated TCR beta chains recognize cytomegalovirus antigens. According to a later analysis, most CMV-associated TCR beta chains appeared to be HLA-restricted, and the HLA associations seemed to be driven largely by CMV exposure. Correlated functional status among segregating V segments might be attributable to linkage disequilibrium, but an unknown experimental factor could not be ruled out. The cohort was sequenced for TCR beta chains only, and without alpha or paired-chain data the features that could be detected were limited. A later analysis reported that several top co-occurrence clusters appeared linked to parvovirus B19, influenza, CMV and Epstein-Barr virus. According to the authors, the approach could potentially be generalized to other disease states and immunological phenotypes. In both the original and validation cohorts, the classifier was reported to diagnose cytomegalovirus status with high specificity and sensitivity. Because the 87-base-pair reads could not distinguish some IMGT-functional V segments, including TRBV6-2 and TRBV6-3, those segments were excluded. Roughly uniform sequencing depth across donors was assumed in presence/absence analyses, although this assumption may not hold. Because counts were too low, 15 to 20 rarely observed V segments, including chromosome 9 orphons, were excluded from the earlier analysis of several hundred of the donors.

Comments on this clone: There is no known antigen for this receptor. Within one base of it there is no much larger clone, and no base qualities were kept.

In total, just over 650 healthy bone marrow donors made up the cohort. Cohort members were all nominally healthy when sampled, although unrecorded immune exposures were likely present. The donor tested CMV seronegative and was one of the 352 seronegative cohort members. Every donor gave a peripheral blood sample, and the peripheral blood mononuclear cells from that sample were used for TCR beta sequencing. Genomic DNA extraction from the blood cell samples was performed with the Qiagen DNeasy Blood Extraction Kit. Its CDR3 holds 14 amino acids, cysteine through phenylalanine. Just CDR3 DNA is preserved here, 42 bases in frame from base 1. For CDR1 and CDR2, the germline V gene lists SGHDT and YYEEEE. Unmatched junction bases come to 5, with V trimmed by 4 bases and J by 2 bases. The protocol used for the library was the immunoSEQ multiplex PCR assay. For the multiplex PCR, a mixture combining 60 forward primers for TCR Vbeta segments and 13 reverse primers for TCR Jbeta segments was used. Amplification of the CDR3 region of rearranged TCR beta genes was performed with a multiplex PCR assay on genomic DNA. The Illumina HiSeq System was used to sequence the amplified TCR beta libraries as 87-base-pair reads. The authors' pipeline ran thus. Across the 500 to 850 repertoires, a later analysis counted tens of millions of unique TCR beta chains, about 10 million of which were shared by at least two donors. Raw reads were error-corrected and collapsed into unique sequences by a nearest-neighbor algorithm in which closely related sequences were merged to remove PCR and sequencing errors. CDR3 sequences were aligned to IMGT reference sequences to assign V, D and J gene segments. For a sequence to be retained, a match of at least six nucleotides to both a V gene segment and a J gene segment was required. Rearrangements were called productive when the CDR3 lacked stop codons and stayed in frame with V and J; all others were non-productive. Following IMGT convention, CDR3 was defined as the stretch from the second conserved V-encoded cysteine up to the conserved J-encoded phenylalanine. The earlier analysis of some 600 of the donors excluded sequences that lacked an unambiguous match to a single V gene segment. An earlier analysis of some 610 of the donors called V segments functional above 56.7% productive rearrangements and segregating when the between-donor standard deviation exceeded 5%. A statistical classification framework was developed to diagnose cytomegalovirus status using the catalog of TCR beta chain sequences. V and J gene assignment, in a later analysis, came from comparing TCR nucleotide sequences with IMGT/GENE-DB human TR gene sequences. In a later analysis, CDR3 sequences and most-parsimonious VDJ recombination scenarios were assigned using the TCRdist pipeline. In a later analysis, each TCR beta chain was defined by its CDR3 amino acid sequence together with its V-gene family, and reads without a unique V-gene family were excluded. As a way to deal with suspected cross-contamination and a sequencing artifact, a later analysis dropped over 550 nucleotide sequences that were highly shared and had low generation probability. In a later analysis, a clonal expansion index for each public chain was calculated from normalized within-repertoire ranks of inferred template counts. In a later analysis, generation probabilities were computed using a VDJ recombination model fitted to out-of-frame rearrangements, and the results were checked against IGoR. In a later analysis, hypergeometric tests were used to score TCR-TCR, TCR-HLA and TCR-CMV co-occurrence, with a repertoire-size bias correction applied to TCR pairs. A later analysis estimated false discovery rates by permuting HLA or CMV assignments 20 times. In a later analysis, co-occurring TCRs were grouped with DBSCAN, and TCRdist sequence similarity was added when clustering was performed within HLA-allele-positive subsets. For co-occurrence clustering, repertoires with fewer than 30,000 or more than 120,000 public chains were excluded, along with roughly five repertoires with anomalous nucleotide sharing. The immuneACCESS repertoire file appears here via TCRdb, limited to in-frame rearrangements. These files lack a portion of the clones; in checked studies, under half of the deficit traces to unresolved V genes, and the cause of the others is not known. V and J calls and clone size are copied from that table; D and trimming were computed from the DNA. For this sample the table gives more than 100,000 clones, of which more than 70% were detected only once. Together, the top ten hold over 0.2% of the sample.

The TCR comes from a man aged 45-65 years in good health and CMV-seronegative. Material for sequencing was PBMCs. This chain is built from TRBV5-6 and TRBJ2-7; TRBD1 lines up with 8 middle nucleotides. The bases read TGTGCCAGCAGCCACTTGGACAGGGCCTACGAGCAGTACTTC. It encodes CASSHLDRAYEQYF.